This T cell receptor (beta chain) was captured by sequencing in a study of identical twins. The study, taken as a whole, reports: Fewer insertions marked abundant cord blood beta clonotypes; young adult naive trended weakly, memory not at all.

Germline-derived CDR1 and CDR2 are SGHAT and FQDESV (reference sequence). This CDR3 is 18 amino acids long. V dropped 1 base and J dropped 6; count of bases not matched to a gene: 13. This clonotype has at least ten counts. The target antigen is unknown. TCRdb passed the 5' RACE reads through MiXCR, listing each CDR3 protein once. The table records approximately 240,000 distinct CDR3 sequences, about 14% of them present only once. Sequenced input: memory (CD45RO+) T cells sorted from blood. This chain uses TRBV11-1 with TRBJ2-3; 10 nucleotides agree with TRBD2. This sequence originates from a woman in her late teens or twenties in good health. CDR3 loop: CASSLGLAGVSRLDTQYF. The CDR3 DNA is TGTGCCAGCAGCTTAGGGCTAGCGGGAGTCTCTCGTTTGGATACGCAGTATTTT.